Following are 20 T cell receptor beta chains from one sample sequenced in a study of blood T cell repertoires in COVID-19. Assay used: immunoSEQ multiplex PCR; TCRdb lists only in-frame clones, some missing. The sample lists roughly 320,000 clones, roughly nine tenths occurring once. Sequencing used peripheral blood. These TCRs come from a young woman with COVID-19, enrolled during active disease.

This clone was detected once. The chain carries TRBV13 and TRBJ1-1; unclear D gene. The germline V gene has CDR1 PRHDT and CDR2 FYEKMQ (reference sequence). Trimming stripped 7 bases from V and 6 bases from J, with 9 bases between. This CDR3 region has 11 residues. CDR3 DNA: TGTGCCAGCATAAGAGGGCCTGAAGCTTTCTTT. Its protein is CASIRGPEAFF. Together with reference TRBV13 and TRBJ1-1, the CDR3 gives the full variable domain: AAGVIQSPRHLIKEKRETATLKCYPIPRHDTVYWYQQGPGQDPQFLISFYEKMQSDKGSIPDRFSAQQFSDYHSELNMSSLELGDSALYFCASIRGPEAFFGQGTRLTVV.

The chain joins TRBV27 to TRBJ1-6, with a weak D call TRBD1 (5 bases). The CDR3 consists of 14 residues. In germline, CDR1 is MNHEY, CDR2 SMNVEV (reference sequence). V was cut by 2 bases and J by 7 bases, with 9 bases left in between. The chain's CDR3 is CASSLTGPNSPLHF. The CDR3 coding sequence is TGTGCCAGCAGTTTAACAGGTCCGAATTCACCCCTCCACTTT.

The gene calls are TRBV3-1 (or the pseudogene TRBV3-2) and TRBJ2-5, with TRBD1 matching 11 bases. The germline V gene encodes CDR1 LGHDT and CDR2 YNNKEL (reference sequence). The CDR3 has 15 amino acids. The V and J ends lost 4 bases and 6 bases, in that order; junction bases with no gene match: 7. The CDR3 nucleotides read TGTGCCAGCAGCCTCGCCGGACAGGGGGCGAAGACCCAGTACTTC. Its protein is CASSLAGQGAKTQYF.

V is TRBV10-2 and J is TRBJ1-2; the D is unclear. Germline values: CDR1 WSHSY, CDR2 SAAADI. The CDR3 sequence is 15 residues long. Trimming left V 6 bases short and J 0 bases short, with 14 bases between. The CDR3 DNA is TGCGCCAGCAGACAACCTTCGGAGACTAACTATGGCTACACCTTC. Amino acid sequence: CASRQPSETNYGYTF.

V usage is TRBV27 and J usage is TRBJ2-7; 11 bases align to TRBD1. The CDR3 runs 14 residues. V lost 8 bases and J lost 3; bases outside the gene matches: 6. Germline assignment: CDR1 MNHEY and CDR2 SMNVEV (reference sequence). The CDR3 DNA reads TGTGCCAGCGCTCTCGGGACAGGGGGCTACGAGCAGTACGTC. It is translated as CASALGTGGYEQYV.

The gene calls are TRBV2 and TRBJ1-6; a possible D gene is TRBD1 (5 bases). Germline assignment: CDR1 SNHLY and CDR2 FYNNEI. The V end was cut by 4 bases, the J end by 0 bases, with 7 bases between. The CDR3 consists of 15 residues. The CDR3 DNA is TGTGCCAGCAGTGGACAGAGCTCCTATAATTCACCCCTCCACTTT. Its translation is CASSGQSSYNSPLHF.

The chain couples TRBV30 to TRBJ2-3; possibly TRBD2 for D (5 bases). V lost 3 bases and J 6 bases, leaving 19 bases between the germline ends. Germline CDR1 and CDR2: GTSNPN and SVGIG (reference sequence). The CDR3 has 15 residues. CDR3 coding DNA: TGTGCCTGGAGCAAGTCGAGCCGGCCGGGGGATACGCAGTATTTT. Protein: CAWSKSSRPGDTQYF.

The V and J genes are TRBV5-1 and TRBJ1-1; D is undetermined. The CDR3 is made up of 14 amino acids. The germline gives CDR1 SGHRS, CDR2 YFSETQ. V shed 7 bases and J shed 1 base, with 14 bases lying between them. CDR3 bases: TGCGCCAGCTCCCTTGAGAGCGGGAACACTGAAGCTTTCTTT. Translating it yields CASSLESGNTEAFF.

The V gene is TRBV5-1, the J gene TRBJ2-5, with TRBD2 matching 15 bases. The CDR3 extends over 17 amino acids. The V segment lost 4 bases and the J segment 2 bases; nucleotides outside the gene matches: 6. CDR1 is SGHRS and CDR2 is YFSETQ in the germline V gene. CDR3 nucleotides: TGCGCCAGCAGCAGCGGACTAGCGGGGGGGCCTCAAGAGACCCAGTACTTC. Its translation is CASSSGLAGGPQETQYF. Using reference TRBV5-1 and TRBJ2-5 for the parts outside the CDR3, the full variable domain is KAGVTQTPRYLIKTRGQQVTLSCSPISGHRSVSWYQQTPGQGLQFLFEYFSETQRNKGNFPGRFSGRQFSNSRSEMNVSTLELGDSALYLCASSSGLAGGPQETQYFGPGTRLLVL.

Points on this clone: This sample includes further DNA sequences coding for the same CDR3. The rearrangement joins TRBV18 to TRBJ1-6; D is unresolved. Germline CDR1 is KGHSH and CDR2 is LQKENI. The CDR3 contains 13 residues. Trimming cost V 3 bases and J 6 bases, with 6 bases left between them. The CDR3 DNA follows: TGTGCCAGCTCACCGGGAGGTAATTCACCCCTCCACTTT. This gives the protein CASSPGGNSPLHF.

The chain joins TRBV5-1 to TRBJ1-3; no clear D gene. From germline, CDR1 is SGHRS and CDR2 YFSETQ. The CDR3 runs 15 residues. Trimming removed 0 bases at V and 0 bases at J, with 7 bases between. This chain's CDR3 is CASSLEWSSGNTIYF. The CDR3 DNA reads TGCGCCAGCAGCTTGGAGTGGAGCTCTGGAAACACCATATATTTT.

The genes are TRBV7-3 and TRBJ1-6; D is unclear. This CDR3 spans 14 amino acids. Germline loops: CDR1 SGHTA, CDR2 FQGTGA. Deletions cut 5 bases from V and 1 base from J, with 6 bases between. Here the CDR3 reads CASSLQSYNSPLHF. Written as DNA, the CDR3 is TGTGCCAGCAGCCTTCAGTCCTATAATTCACCCCTCCACTTT.

The V and J genes are TRBV20-1 and TRBJ1-1; 8 bases match TRBD1. Germline V gene sequence: CDR1 DFQATT, CDR2 SNEGSKA (reference sequence). This CDR3 is built from 11 residues. The CDR3 here is CVLRTGLRAFF. CDR3 DNA: TGCGTCCTCCGGACAGGGCTTAGAGCTTTCTTT.

This clone has just a few counts. V and J are TRBV29-1 and TRBJ2-3; maybe TRBD1 (6 bases). Germline V lookup: CDR1 SQVTM, CDR2 ANQGSEA. The CDR3 covers 13 residues. V shed 7 bases and J shed 6 bases, with 17 bases lying between them. The CDR3 loop reads CSGEMVTGDTQYF. The DNA of the CDR3 is TGCAGCGGCGAGATGGTTACAGGGGATACGCAGTATTTT.

This chain connects TRBV5-1 to TRBJ1-5, with 7 bases lining up with TRBD1. Germline V lookup: CDR1 SGHRS, CDR2 YFSETQ. The J segment lost 1 base and the V segment lost 2 bases, leaving 3 bases of the junction unmatched. The CDR3 contains 15 residues. CDR3 in amino acids: CASSFGTESNQPQHF. The CDR3 coding sequence is TGCGCCAGCAGCTTCGGGACAGAGAGCAATCAGCCCCAGCATTTT. The variable domain in full, completed from reference TRBV5-1 and TRBJ1-5, reads KAGVTQTPRYLIKTRGQQVTLSCSPISGHRSVSWYQQTPGQGLQFLFEYFSETQRNKGNFPGRFSGRQFSNSRSEMNVSTLELGDSALYLCASSFGTESNQPQHFGDGTRLSIL.

The chain has TRBV4-1 and TRBJ2-2, with D possibly TRBD1 on 6 matching bases. The V and J ends lost 4 bases and 5 bases respectively, with 8 bases between them. Germline CDR1 reads MGHRA; CDR2 reads YSYEKL. The CDR3 spans 13 residues. This chain's CDR3 is CASSLTGTGELFF. The CDR3 DNA reads TGCGCCAGCAGCCTGACAGGTACCGGGGAGCTGTTTTTT.

This clone is a singleton in its sample. The V and J genes are TRBV3-1 (or the pseudogene TRBV3-2) and TRBJ1-5; D call uncertain. Germline V gives CDR1 LGHDT, CDR2 YNNKEL (reference sequence). The germline V and J ends were trimmed by 1 base and 7 bases, with 14 bases remaining between them. This CDR3 contains 15 residues. The CDR3 nucleotides read TGTGCCAGCAGCCAAGGGATTGGGCCCAGGCAGCCCCAGCATTTT. It is translated as CASSQGIGPRQPQHF.

V and J are TRBV6-5 and TRBJ2-3; tentatively, D is TRBD1 (5 bases). This CDR3 is 15 amino acids long. V lost 5 bases and J 3 bases, leaving 15 bases between the germline ends. Germline V lookup: CDR1 MNHEY, CDR2 SVGAGI. The CDR3 DNA is TGTGCCAGCAGTAACCAGGGAATTGGGACAGATACGCAGTATTTT. Protein: CASSNQGIGTDTQYF.

V is TRBV2 and J is TRBJ2-2, with 9 bases aligning to TRBD2. Trimming removed 6 bases from V and 3 bases from J; junction bases left unmatched: 5. This CDR3 has 15 residues. Per the germline V gene, CDR1 is SNHLY and CDR2 is FYNNEI. CDR3 protein: CASSPRGGDTGELFF. CDR3 nucleotides: TGTGCCAGCAGCCCGCGGGGGGGGGACACCGGGGAGCTGTTTTTT. The full variable domain, its missing parts supplied by reference TRBV2 and TRBJ2-2, is EPEVTQTPSHQVTQMGQEVILRCVPISNHLYFYWYRQILGQKVEFLVSFYNNEISEKSEIFDDQFSVERPDGSNFTLKIRSTKLEDSAMYFCASSPRGGDTGELFFGEGSRLTVL.

The V call is TRBV27, the J call TRBJ1-2; 7 nucleotides match TRBD1. There are 16 residues in the CDR3. Germline values: CDR1 MNHEY, CDR2 SMNVEV (reference sequence). Losses at the gene ends were 3 bases for V and 4 bases for J; bases not matched to a gene: 11. CDR3 sequence reads: CASSFSADRRPYGYTF. The CDR3 DNA is TGTGCCAGCAGTTTCTCGGCGGACAGGCGACCCTATGGCTACACCTTC.